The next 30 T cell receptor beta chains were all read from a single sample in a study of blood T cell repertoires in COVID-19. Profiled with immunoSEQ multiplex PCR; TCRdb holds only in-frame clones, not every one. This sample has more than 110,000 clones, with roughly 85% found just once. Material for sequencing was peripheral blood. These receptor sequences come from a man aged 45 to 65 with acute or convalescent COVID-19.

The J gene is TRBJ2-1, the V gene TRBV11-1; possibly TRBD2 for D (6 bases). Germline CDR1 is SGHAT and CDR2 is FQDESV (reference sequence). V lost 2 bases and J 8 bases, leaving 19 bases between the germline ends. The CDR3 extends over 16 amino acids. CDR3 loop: CASSLTGAPSDYEQFF. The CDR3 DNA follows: TGTGCCAGCAGCTTAACAGGCGCTCCTAGCGACTATGAGCAGTTCTTC.

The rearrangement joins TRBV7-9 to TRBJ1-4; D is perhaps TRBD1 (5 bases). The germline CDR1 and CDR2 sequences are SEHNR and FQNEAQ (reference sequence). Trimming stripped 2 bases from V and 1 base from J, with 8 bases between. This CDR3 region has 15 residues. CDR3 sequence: CASSLLRETNEKLFF. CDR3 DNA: TGTGCCAGCAGCTTACTCAGGGAAACTAATGAAAAACTGTTTTTT.

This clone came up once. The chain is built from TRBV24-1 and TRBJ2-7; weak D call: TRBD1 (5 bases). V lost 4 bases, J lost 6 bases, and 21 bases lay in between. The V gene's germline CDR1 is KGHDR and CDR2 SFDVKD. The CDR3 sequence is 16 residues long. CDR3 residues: CATSDLDWVGDPEQYF. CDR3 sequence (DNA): TGTGCCACCAGTGACCTTGATTGGGTAGGGGATCCCGAGCAGTACTTC.

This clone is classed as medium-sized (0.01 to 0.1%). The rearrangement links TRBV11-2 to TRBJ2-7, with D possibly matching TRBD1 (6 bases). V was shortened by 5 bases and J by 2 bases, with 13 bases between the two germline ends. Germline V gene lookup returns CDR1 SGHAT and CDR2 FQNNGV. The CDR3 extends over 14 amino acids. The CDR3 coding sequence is TGTGCCAGCAGCCCTACGACAGGTCCCTACGAGCAGTACTTC. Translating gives CASSPTTGPYEQYF.

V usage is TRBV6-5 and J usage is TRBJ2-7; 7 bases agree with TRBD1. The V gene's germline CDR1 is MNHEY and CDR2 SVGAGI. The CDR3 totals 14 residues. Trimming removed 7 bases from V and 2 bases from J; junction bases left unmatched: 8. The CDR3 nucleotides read TGTGCCAGCAAGACCAGGGACAGACCCTACGAGCAGTACTTC. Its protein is CASKTRDRPYEQYF.

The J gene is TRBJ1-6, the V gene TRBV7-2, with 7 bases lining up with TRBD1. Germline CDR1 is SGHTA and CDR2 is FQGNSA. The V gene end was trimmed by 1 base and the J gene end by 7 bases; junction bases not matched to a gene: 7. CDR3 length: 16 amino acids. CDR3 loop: CASSLVWDSRNSPLHF. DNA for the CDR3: TGTGCCAGCAGCTTAGTTTGGGACAGCCGGAATTCACCCCTCCACTTT.

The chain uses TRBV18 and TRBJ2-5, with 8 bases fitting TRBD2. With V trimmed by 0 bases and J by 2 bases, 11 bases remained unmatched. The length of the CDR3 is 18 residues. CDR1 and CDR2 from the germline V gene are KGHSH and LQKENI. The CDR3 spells CASSPPSGGPLGQETQYF. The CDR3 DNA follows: TGTGCCAGCTCACCACCCAGCGGGGGCCCCTTGGGGCAAGAGACCCAGTACTTC.

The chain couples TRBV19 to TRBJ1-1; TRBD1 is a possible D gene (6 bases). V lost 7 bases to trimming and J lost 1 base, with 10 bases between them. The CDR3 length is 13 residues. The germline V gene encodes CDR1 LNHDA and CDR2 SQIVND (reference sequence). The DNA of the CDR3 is TGTGCCAGTATTAGGGGACAGAACACTGAAGCTTTCTTT. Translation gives CASIRGQNTEAFF.

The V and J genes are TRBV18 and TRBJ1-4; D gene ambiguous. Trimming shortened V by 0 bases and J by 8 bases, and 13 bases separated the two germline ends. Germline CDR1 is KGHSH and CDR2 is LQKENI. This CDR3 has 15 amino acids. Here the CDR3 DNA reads TGTGCCAGCTCACCACCCGTGCGGGGAGGAGAAAAACTGTTTTTT. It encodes CASSPPVRGGEKLFF. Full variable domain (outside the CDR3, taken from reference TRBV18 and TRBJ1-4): NAGVMQNPRHLVRRRGQEARLRCSPMKGHSHVYWYRQLPEEGLKFMVYLQKENIIDESGMPKERFSAEFPKEGPSILRIQQVVRGDSAAYFCASSPPVRGGEKLFFGSGTQLSVL.

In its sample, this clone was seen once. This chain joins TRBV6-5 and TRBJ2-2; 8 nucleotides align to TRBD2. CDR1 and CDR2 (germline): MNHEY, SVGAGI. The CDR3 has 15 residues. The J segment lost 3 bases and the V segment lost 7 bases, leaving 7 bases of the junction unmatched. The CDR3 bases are TGTGCCAGCACGGAGGGTAGCGGGGACACCGGGGAGCTGTTTTTT. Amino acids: CASTEGSGDTGELFF.

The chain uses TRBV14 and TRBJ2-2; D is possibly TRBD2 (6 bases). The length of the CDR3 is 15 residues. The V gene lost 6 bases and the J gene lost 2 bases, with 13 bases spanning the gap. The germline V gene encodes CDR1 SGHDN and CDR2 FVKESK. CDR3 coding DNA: TGTGCCAGCAGTTCTCTAGCGAGAAACACCGGGGAGCTGTTTTTT. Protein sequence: CASSSLARNTGELFF.

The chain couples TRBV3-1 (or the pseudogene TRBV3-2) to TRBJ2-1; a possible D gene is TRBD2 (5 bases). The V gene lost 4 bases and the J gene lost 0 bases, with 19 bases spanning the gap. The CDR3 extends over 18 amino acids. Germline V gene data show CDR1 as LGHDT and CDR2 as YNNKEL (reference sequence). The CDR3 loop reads CASSLKLRGRSSYNEQFF. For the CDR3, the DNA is TGTGCCAGCAGCCTTAAGCTACGCGGGCGAAGCTCCTACAATGAGCAGTTCTTC.

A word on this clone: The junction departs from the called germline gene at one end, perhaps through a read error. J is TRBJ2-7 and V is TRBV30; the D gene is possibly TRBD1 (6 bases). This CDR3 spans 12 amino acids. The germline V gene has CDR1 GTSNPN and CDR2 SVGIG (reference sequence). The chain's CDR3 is CAWSVIAGTINF. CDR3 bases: TGTGCCTGGAGTGTAATCGCCGGGACAATCAACTTC.

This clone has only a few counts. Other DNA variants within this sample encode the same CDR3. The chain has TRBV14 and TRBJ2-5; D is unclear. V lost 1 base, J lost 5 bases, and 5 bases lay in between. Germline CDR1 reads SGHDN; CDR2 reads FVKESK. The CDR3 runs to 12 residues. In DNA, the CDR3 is TGTGCCAGCAGCCAAGCCGGGGAGACCCAGTACTTC. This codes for CASSQAGETQYF.

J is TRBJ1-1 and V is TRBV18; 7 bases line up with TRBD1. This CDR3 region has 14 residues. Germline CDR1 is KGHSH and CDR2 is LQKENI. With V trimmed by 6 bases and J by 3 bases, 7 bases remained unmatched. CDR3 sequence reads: CASSVGGPDTEAFF. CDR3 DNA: TGTGCCAGCTCGGTAGGGGGCCCGGACACTGAAGCTTTCTTT. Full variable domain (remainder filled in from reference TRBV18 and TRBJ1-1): NAGVMQNPRHLVRRRGQEARLRCSPMKGHSHVYWYRQLPEEGLKFMVYLQKENIIDESGMPKERFSAEFPKEGPSILRIQQVVRGDSAAYFCASSVGGPDTEAFFGQGTRLTVV.

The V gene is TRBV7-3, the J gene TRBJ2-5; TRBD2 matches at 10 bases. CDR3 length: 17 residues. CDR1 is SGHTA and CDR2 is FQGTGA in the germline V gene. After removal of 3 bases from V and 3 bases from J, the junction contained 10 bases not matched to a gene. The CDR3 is CASSFLGGLAGEETQYF. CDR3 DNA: TGTGCCAGCAGCTTTCTCGGTGGGCTAGCGGGGGAAGAGACCCAGTACTTC.

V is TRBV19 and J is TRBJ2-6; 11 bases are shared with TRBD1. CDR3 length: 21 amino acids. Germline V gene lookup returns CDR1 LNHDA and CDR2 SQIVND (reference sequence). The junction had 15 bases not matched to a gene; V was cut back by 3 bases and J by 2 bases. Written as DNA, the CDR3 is TGTGCCAGTAGTATGGTTAGGACAGGGGGCTTCCCGTGGCCTGGGGCCAACGTCCTGACTTTC. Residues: CASSMVRTGGFPWPGANVLTF.

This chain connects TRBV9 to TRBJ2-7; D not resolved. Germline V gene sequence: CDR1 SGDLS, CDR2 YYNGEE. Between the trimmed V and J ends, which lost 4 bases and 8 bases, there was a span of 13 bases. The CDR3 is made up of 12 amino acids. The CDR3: CASSPGGSKQYF. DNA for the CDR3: TGTGCCAGCAGCCCTGGCGGTTCAAAGCAGTACTTC.

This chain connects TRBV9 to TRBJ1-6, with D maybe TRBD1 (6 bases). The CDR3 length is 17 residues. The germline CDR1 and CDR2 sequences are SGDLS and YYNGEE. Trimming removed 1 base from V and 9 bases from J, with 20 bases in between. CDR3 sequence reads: CASSVLAGEIRCSPLHF. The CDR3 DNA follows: TGTGCCAGCAGCGTACTGGCAGGGGAAATACGATGTTCACCCCTCCACTTT. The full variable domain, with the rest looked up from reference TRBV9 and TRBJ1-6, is DSGVTQTPKHLITATGQRVTLRCSPRSGDLSVYWYQQSLDQGLQFLIQYYNGEERAKGNILERFSAQQFPDLHSELNLSSLELGDSALYFCASSVLAGEIRCSPLHFGNGTRLTVT.

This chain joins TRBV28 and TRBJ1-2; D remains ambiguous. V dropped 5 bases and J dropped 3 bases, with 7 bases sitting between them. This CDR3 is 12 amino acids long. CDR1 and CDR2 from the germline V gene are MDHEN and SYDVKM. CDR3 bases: TGTGCCAGCAGTCGCTCGGACTATGGCTACACCTTC. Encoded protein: CASSRSDYGYTF.

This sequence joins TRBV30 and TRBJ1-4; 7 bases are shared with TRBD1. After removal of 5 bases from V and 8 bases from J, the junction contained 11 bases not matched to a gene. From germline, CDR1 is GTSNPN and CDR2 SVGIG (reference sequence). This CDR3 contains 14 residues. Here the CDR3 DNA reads TGTGCCTGGTCCCGAGAGACAGGGCAAGAAAAACTGTTTTTT. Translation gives CAWSRETGQEKLFF.

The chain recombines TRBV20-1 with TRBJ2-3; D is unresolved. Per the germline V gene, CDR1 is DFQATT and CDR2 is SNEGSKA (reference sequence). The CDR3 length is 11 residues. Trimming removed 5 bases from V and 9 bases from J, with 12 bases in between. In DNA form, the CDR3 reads TGCAGTGCTGCCGAGGCGGTAACGCAGTATTTT. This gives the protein CSAAEAVTQYF.

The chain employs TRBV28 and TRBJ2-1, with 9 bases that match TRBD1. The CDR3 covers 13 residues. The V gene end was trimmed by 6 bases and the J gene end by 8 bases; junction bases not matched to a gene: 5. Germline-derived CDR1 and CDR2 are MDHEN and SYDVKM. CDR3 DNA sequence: TGTGCCAGCAGGGGGACAGGGTCTTATGAGCAGTTCTTC. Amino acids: CASRGTGSYEQFF.

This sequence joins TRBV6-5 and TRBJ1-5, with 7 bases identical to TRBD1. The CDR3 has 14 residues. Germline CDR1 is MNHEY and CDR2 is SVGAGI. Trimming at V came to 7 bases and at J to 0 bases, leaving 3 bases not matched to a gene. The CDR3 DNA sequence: TGTGCCAGCACCAGGGGGGATAGCAATCAGCCCCAGCATTTT. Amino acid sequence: CASTRGDSNQPQHF.

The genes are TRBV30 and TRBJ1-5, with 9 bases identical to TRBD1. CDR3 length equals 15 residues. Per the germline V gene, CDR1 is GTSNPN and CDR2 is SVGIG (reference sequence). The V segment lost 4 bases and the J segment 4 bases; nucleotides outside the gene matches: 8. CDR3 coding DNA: TGTGCCTGGACAAAACAGGGGGCGCGGAATCAGCCCCAGCATTTT. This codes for CAWTKQGARNQPQHF.

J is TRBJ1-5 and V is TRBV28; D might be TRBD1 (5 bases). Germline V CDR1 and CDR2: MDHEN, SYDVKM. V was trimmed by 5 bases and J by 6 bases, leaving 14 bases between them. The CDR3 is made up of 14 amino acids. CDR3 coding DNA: TGTGCCAGCAGTCAACAGGTCCCGGTTCAGCCCCAGCATTTT. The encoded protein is CASSQQVPVQPQHF. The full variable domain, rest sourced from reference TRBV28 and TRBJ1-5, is DVKVTQSSRYLVKRTGEKVFLECVQDMDHENMFWYRQDPGLGLRLIYFSYDVKMKEKGDIPEGYSVSREKKERFSLILESASTNQTSMYLCASSQQVPVQPQHFGDGTRLSIL.

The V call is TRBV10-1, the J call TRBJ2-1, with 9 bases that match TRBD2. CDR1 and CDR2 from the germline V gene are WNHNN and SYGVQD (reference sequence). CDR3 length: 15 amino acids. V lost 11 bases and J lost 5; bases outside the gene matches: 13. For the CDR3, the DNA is TGCGCCGCCCGCCCGGCGCGGGGGGGCGACAATGAGCAGTTCTTC. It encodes CAARPARGGDNEQFF.

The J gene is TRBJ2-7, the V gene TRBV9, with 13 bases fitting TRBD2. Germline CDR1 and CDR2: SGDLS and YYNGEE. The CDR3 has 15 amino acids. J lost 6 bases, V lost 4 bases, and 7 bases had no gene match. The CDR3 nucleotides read TGTGCCAGCAGCCCCTATGGGACTAGCGGGATCGAGCAGTACTTC. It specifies CASSPYGTSGIEQYF.

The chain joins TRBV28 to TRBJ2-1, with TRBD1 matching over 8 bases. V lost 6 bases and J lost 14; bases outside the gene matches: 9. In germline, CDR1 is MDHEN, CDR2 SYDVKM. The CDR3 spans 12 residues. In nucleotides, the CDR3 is TGTGCCAGCAGCCTCCTGACAGGGGAAAAGTTCTTC. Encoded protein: CASSLLTGEKFF.

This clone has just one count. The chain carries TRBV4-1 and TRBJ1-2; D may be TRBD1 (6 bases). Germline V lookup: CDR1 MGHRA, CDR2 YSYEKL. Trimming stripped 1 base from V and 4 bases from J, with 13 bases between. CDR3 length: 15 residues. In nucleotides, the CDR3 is TGCGCCAGCAGCCAAGTTGCACAGGGAATCTATGGCTACACCTTC. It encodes CASSQVAQGIYGYTF.